This T cell receptor (beta chain) was captured by sequencing in a study of technical replicates of blood from several donors. CDR1 MGHRA and CDR2 YSYEKL come from the germline V gene. The V gene lost 4 bases and the J gene lost 5 bases, with 13 bases spanning the gap. The CDR3 covers 14 residues. The protocol was immunoSEQ multiplex PCR, while the TCRdb copy is restricted to in-frame clones and leaves out a portion. The sample records around 29,000 clones, 90% to 95% being singletons. V gene TRBV4-1 combines with J gene TRBJ2-3, with a tentative D call TRBD2 (6 bases). The sequence was obtained from a human donor in good health. Some clones in this sample may be carry-over from other donors' samples. The material sequenced was PBMCs. CDR3 sequence reads: CASSRGGVGDTQYF. The CDR3 nucleotides are TGCGCCAGCAGCCGGGGCGGGGTAGGAGATACGCAGTATTTT.